This TCR beta chain appears in the sequencing data of a study of T cells after yellow fever vaccination. Study context: SMART-Seq v4 Ultra Low Input handled preparation of low-cell-number fractions.

V was clipped by 1 base and J by 3 bases, with 10 bases between them. The CDR3 spans 14 residues. CDR1 is SGHAT, CDR2 FQNNGV, per germline. The 5'RACE template-switching step produced TCR cDNA and added a universal primer site and UMIs. Via MiXCR, TCRdb re-called the 5' RACE reads, giving one row per CDR3 protein. The repertoire has about 47,000 distinct CDR3 sequences, roughly 7.3% of them found once; the top ten carry around 28%. At least ten counts were recorded for this clonotype. The TCR was taken from a young man who received the YFV17D yellow fever vaccine. V and J are TRBV11-2 and TRBJ2-7, with a possible D match to TRBD2 (5 bases). Sequences were derived from CD8+ T cells sorted from PBMCs, sampled more than 14 days after the first yellow fever vaccination. CDR3 in DNA: TGTGCCAGCAGCTTAGGGGCAGGAGGCTACGAGCAGTACTTC. Its translation: CASSLGAGGYEQYF.